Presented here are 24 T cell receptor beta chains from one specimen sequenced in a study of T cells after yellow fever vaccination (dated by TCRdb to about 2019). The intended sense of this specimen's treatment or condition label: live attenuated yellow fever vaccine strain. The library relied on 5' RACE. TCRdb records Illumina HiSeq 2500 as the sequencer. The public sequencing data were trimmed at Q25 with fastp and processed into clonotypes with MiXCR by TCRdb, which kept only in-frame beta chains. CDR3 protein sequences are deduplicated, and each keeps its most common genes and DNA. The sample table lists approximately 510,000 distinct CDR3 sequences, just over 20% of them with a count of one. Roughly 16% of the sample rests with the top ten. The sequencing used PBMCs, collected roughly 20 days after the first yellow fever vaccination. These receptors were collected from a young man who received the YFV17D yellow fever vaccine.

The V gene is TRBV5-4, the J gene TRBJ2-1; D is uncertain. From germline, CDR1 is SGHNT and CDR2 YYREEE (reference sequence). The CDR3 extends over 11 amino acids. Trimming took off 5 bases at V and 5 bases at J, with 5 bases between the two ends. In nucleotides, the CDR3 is TGTGCCAGCAGAGCTGACAATGAGCAGTTCTTC. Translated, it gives CASRADNEQFF.

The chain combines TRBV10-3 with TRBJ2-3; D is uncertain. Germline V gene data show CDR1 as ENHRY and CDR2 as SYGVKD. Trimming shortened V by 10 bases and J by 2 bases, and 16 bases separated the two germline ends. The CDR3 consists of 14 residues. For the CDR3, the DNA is TGTGCCACTACCGGGTGGCCTGACACAGATACGCAGTATTTT. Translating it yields CATTGWPDTDTQYF.

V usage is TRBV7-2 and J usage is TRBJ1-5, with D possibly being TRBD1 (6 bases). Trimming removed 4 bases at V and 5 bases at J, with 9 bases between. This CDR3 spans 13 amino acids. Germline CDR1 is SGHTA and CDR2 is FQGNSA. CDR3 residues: CASSSDSYQPQHF. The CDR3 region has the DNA TGTGCCAGCAGCTCGGACAGTTATCAGCCCCAGCATTTT.

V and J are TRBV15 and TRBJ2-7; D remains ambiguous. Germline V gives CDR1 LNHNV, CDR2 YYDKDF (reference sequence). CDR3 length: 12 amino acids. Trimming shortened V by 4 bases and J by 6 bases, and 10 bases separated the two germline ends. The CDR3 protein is CATSIDLSEQYF. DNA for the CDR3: TGTGCCACCAGCATAGACCTATCCGAGCAGTACTTC.

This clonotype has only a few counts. CDR3 in amino acids: CASRTGADGYTF. CDR3 nucleotide sequence: TGTGCCAGCAGGACAGGGGCTGATGGCTACACCTTC. The V gene is TRBV25-1, the J gene TRBJ1-2; 8 bases align to TRBD1. The CDR3 is 12 amino acids. The V segment lost 6 bases and the J segment 6 bases; nucleotides outside the gene matches: 3. Germline V lookup: CDR1 MGHDK, CDR2 SYGVNS.

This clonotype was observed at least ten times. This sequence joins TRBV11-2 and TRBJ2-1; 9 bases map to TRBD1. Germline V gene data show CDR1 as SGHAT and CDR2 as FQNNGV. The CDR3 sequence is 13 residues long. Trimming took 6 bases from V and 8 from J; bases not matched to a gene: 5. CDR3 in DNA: TGTGCCAGCAGTCGGGACAGGGAGGATGAGCAGTTCTTC. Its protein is CASSRDREDEQFF.

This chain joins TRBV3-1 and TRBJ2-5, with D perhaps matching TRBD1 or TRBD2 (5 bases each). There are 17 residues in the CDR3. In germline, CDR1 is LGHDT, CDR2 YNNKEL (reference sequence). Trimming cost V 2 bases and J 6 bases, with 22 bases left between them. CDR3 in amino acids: CASSQRKPRDVTKTQYF. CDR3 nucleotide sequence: TGTGCCAGCAGCCAACGAAAGCCGAGGGACGTTACGAAGACCCAGTACTTC.

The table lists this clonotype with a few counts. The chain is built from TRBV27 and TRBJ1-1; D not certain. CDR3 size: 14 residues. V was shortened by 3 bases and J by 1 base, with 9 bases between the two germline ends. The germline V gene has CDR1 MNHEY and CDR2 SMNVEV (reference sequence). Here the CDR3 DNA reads TGTGCCAGCAGTTTCGCCAGCGGGAACACTGAAGCTTTCTTT. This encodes CASSFASGNTEAFF.

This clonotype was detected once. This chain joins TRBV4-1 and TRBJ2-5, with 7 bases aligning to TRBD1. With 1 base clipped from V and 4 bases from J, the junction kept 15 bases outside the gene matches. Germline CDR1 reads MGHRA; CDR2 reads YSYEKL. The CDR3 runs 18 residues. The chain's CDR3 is CASSQVWDRDRIRETQYF. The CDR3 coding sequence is TGCGCCAGCAGCCAAGTCTGGGACAGAGATAGGATAAGAGAGACCCAGTACTTC.

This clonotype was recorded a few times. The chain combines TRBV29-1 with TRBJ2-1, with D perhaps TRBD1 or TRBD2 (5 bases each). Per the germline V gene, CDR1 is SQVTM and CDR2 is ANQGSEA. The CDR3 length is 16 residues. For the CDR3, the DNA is TGCACCTTCCTGGGGGACGGAATGAGCTCCTACAATGAGCAGTTCTTC. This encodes CTFLGDGMSSYNEQFF.

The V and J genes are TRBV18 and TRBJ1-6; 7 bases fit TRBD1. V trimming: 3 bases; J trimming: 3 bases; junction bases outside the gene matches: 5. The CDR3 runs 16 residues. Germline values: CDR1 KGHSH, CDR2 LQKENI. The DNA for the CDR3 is TGTGCCAGCTCACCCGTGGCAGGGGGCTATAATTCACCCCTCCACTTT. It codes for CASSPVAGGYNSPLHF.

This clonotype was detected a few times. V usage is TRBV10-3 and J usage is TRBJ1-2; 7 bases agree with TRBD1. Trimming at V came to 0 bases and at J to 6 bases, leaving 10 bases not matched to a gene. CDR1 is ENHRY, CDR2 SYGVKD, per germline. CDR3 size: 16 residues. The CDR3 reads CAISESSQGGLDGYTF. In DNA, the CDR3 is TGTGCCATCAGTGAGTCGAGCCAGGGGGGACTGGATGGCTACACCTTC.

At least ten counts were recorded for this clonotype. The CDR3 nucleotides are TGTGCCAGCTCACCACGGACAGGGGGCTATGGCTACACCTTC. This gives the protein CASSPRTGGYGYTF. The V and J genes are TRBV18 and TRBJ1-2; the match to TRBD1 covers 10 bases. The CDR3 sequence is 14 residues long. V lost 1 base, J lost 4 bases, and 0 bases stayed unmatched. Germline lookup yields CDR1 KGHSH and CDR2 LQKENI.

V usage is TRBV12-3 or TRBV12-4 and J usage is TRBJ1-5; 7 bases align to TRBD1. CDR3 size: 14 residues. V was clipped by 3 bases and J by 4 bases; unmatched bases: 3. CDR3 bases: TGTGCCAGCAGTTTGCAGGACAGGAATCAGCCCCAGCATTTT. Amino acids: CASSLQDRNQPQHF.

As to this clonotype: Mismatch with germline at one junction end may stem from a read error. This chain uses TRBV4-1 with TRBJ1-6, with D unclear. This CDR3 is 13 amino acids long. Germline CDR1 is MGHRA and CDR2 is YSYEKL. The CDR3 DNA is TGCGCCAGCAGCCAATTGCCCGGTTCACCCCACCACTTT. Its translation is CASSQLPGSPHHF.

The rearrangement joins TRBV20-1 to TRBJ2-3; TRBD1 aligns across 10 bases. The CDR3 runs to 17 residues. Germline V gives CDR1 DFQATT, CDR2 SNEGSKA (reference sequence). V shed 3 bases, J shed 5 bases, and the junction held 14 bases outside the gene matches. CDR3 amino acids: CSARPFPGTGEQDTQYF. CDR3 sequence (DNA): TGCAGTGCTAGGCCTTTTCCCGGGACAGGGGAACAAGATACGCAGTATTTT.

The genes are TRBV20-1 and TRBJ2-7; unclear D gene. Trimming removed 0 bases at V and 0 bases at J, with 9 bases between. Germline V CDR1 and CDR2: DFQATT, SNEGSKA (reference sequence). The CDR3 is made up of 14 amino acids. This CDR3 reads CSARDFRGSYEQYF. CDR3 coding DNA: TGCAGTGCTAGAGATTTTCGCGGCTCCTACGAGCAGTACTTC.

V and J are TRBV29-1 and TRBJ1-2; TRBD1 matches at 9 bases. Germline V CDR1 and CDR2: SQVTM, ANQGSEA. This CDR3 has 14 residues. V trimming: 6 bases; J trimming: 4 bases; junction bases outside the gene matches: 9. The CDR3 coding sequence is TGCAGCGTAATAGACAGGGGGGGGGTCTATGGCTACACCTTC. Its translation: CSVIDRGGVYGYTF.

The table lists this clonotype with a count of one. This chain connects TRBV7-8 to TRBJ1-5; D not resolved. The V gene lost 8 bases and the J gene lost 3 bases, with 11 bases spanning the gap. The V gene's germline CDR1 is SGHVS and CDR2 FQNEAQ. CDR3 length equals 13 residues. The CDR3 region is CASATGYNQPQHF. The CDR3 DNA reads TGTGCCAGCGCAACGGGGTACAATCAGCCCCAGCATTTT.

CDR3 nucleotides: TGTGCCAGCTCACCACCGGGACAGGTGATGGGAGATACGCAGTATTTT. Translating gives CASSPPGQVMGDTQYF. The chain recombines TRBV18 with TRBJ2-3, with 8 bases lining up with TRBD1. CDR3 length: 16 residues. CDR1 is KGHSH and CDR2 is LQKENI in the germline V gene. J was trimmed by 5 bases and V by 0 bases; bases with no gene match: 7.

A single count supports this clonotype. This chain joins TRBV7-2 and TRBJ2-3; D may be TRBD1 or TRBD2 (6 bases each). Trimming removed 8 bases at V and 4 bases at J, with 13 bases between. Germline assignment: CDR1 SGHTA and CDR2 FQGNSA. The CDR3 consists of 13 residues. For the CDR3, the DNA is TGTGCCAGCCTTACGGGGGCGTCAGATACGCAGTATTTT. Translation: CASLTGASDTQYF.

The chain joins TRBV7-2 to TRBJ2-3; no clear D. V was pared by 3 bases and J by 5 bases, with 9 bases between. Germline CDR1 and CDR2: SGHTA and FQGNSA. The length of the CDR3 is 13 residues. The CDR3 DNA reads TGTGCCAGCAGCTTCTACAGTCTAGATACGCAGTATTTT. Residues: CASSFYSLDTQYF.

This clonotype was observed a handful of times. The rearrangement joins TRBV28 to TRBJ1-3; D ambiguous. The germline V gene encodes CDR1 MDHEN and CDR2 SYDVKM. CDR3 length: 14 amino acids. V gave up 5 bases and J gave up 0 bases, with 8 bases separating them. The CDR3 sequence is CASSQASSGNTIYF. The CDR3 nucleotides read TGTGCCAGCAGTCAAGCCTCCTCTGGAAACACCATATATTTT.

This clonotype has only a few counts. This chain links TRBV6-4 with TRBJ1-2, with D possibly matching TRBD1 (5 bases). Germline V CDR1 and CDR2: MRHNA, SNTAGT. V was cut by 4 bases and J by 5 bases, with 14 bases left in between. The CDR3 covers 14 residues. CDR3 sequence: CASSASHQGYGYTF. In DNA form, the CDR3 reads TGTGCCAGCAGTGCGAGTCACCAGGGATATGGCTACACCTTC.